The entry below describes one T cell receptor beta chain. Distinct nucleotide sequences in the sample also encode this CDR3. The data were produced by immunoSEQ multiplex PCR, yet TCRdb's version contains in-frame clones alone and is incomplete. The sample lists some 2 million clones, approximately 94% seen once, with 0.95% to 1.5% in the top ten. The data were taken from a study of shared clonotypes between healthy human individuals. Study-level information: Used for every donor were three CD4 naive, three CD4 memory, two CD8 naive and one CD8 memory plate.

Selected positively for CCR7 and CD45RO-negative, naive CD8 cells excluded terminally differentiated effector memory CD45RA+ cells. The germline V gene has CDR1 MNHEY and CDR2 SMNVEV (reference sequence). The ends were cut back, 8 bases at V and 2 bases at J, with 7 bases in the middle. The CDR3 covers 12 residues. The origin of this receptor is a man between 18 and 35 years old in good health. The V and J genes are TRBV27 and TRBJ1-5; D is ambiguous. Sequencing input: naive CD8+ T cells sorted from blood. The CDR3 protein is CASGFGNQPQHF. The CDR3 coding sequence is TGTGCCAGCGGGTTCGGCAATCAGCCCCAGCATTTT.